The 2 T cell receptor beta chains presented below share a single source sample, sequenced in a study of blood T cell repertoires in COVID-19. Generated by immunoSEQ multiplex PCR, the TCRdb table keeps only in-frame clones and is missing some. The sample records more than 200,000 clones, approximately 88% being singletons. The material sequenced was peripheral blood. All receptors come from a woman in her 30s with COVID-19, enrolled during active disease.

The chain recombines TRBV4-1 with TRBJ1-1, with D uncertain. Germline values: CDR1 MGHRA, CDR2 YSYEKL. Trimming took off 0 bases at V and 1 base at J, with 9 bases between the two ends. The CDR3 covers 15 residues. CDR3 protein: CASSQEPRGNTEAFF. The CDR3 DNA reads TGCGCCAGCAGCCAAGAACCCCGGGGGAACACTGAAGCTTTCTTT.

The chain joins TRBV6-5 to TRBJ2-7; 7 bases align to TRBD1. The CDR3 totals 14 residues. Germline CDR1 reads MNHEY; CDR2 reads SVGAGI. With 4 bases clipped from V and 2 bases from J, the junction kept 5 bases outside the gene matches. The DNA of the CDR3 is TGTGCCAGCAGTTCGGACAGGATGCCCTACGAGCAGTACTTC. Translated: CASSSDRMPYEQYF.